This T cell receptor (beta chain) was captured in a study of tumor and adjacent non-tumor tissue in lung cancer. On this clonotype itself: Its antigen remains unidentified.

The CDR3 is 16 residues long. Per the germline V gene, CDR1 is SGHAT and CDR2 is FQDESV (reference sequence). The V end was cut by 1 base, the J end by 5 bases, with 15 bases between. TCRbeta libraries were built with three rounds of nested PCR, modified from ARM-PCR. TCRdb recomputed calls from the multiplex PCR reads with MiXCR, one row per CDR3 protein. The sample includes some 84,000 distinct CDR3 sequences, approximately 57% of them seen just once. Overall study findings and caveats: Compared with tumor, normal lung showed significantly lower TCR diversity. Shorter survival was associated with higher TCR diversity in tumors.

No cell sorting was done before RNA was extracted from the tissue. The sequence was obtained from an older man with non-small cell lung cancer. Source material: lung tumor tissue. The chain recombines TRBV11-1 with TRBJ2-1; TRBD2 is a possible D gene (5 bases). The CDR3 DNA sequence: TGTGCCAGCAGCTTAGATGCTAGCCCGGCTAACAATGAGCAGTTCTTC. Its protein product is CASSLDASPANNEQFF.